One and the same sample provided the 15 T cell receptor beta chains below, sequenced in a study of T cell responses to AZD1222 COVID-19 vaccine. Produced via immunoSEQ multiplex PCR; TCRdb's table is partial and in-frame only. The data contain about 140,000 clones, 80% to 95% of them singletons. This material consisted of peripheral blood, taken 28 days after the second AZD1222 dose. These TCRs come from an adult who received the AZD1222 COVID-19 vaccine.

The chain employs TRBV5-1 and TRBJ2-3, with 9 bases matching TRBD1. Germline V gene data show CDR1 as SGHRS and CDR2 as YFSETQ. Trimming at V came to 5 bases and at J to 4 bases, leaving 5 bases not matched to a gene. The CDR3 is made up of 14 amino acids. CDR3 protein: CASSVTGGSDTQYF. Written as DNA, the CDR3 is TGCGCCAGCAGTGTGACAGGGGGATCAGATACGCAGTATTTT.

This rearrangement joins TRBV12-3 or TRBV12-4 to TRBJ1-1; D is undetermined. V was trimmed by 6 bases and J by 7 bases, leaving 15 bases between them. The CDR3 totals 13 residues. CDR3 amino acids: CASRRGGYSEAFF. The CDR3 region has the DNA TGTGCCAGCAGACGCGGAGGGTATAGTGAAGCTTTCTTT.

This chain uses TRBV11-2 with TRBJ2-5, with D possibly being TRBD1 (6 bases). Per germline, CDR1 SGHAT and CDR2 FQNNGV. There are 14 residues in the CDR3. V was clipped by 5 bases and J by 5 bases, with 15 bases between them. CDR3 nucleotides: TGTGCCAGCAGCCGCCGGGACGGACAGGAGACCCAGTACTTC. Protein product: CASSRRDGQETQYF. The variable domain in full, completed from reference TRBV11-2 and TRBJ2-5, reads EAGVAQSPRYKIIEKRQSVAFWCNPISGHATLYWYQQILGQGPKLLIQFQNNGVVDDSQLPKDRFSAERLKGVDSTLKIQPAKLEDSAVYLCASSRRDGQETQYFGPGTRLLVL.

V and J are TRBV5-1 and TRBJ1-1, with 9 bases identical to TRBD1. J gave up 5 bases and V 2 bases, and 10 bases lay outside the gene matches. Germline lookup yields CDR1 SGHRS and CDR2 YFSETQ. CDR3 size: 16 residues. This CDR3 is CASSFTPGQGITEAFF. The CDR3 region has the DNA TGCGCCAGCAGCTTCACCCCGGGACAGGGAATAACTGAAGCTTTCTTT.

The chain combines TRBV11-3 with TRBJ1-1; 10 bases are shared with TRBD1. This CDR3 is built from 17 residues. Germline values: CDR1 SGHNT, CDR2 YENEEA. Trimming at V came to 3 bases and at J to 3 bases, leaving 10 bases not matched to a gene. CDR3: CASSLTYPGQGYTEAFF. Written as DNA, the CDR3 is TGTGCCAGCAGCTTGACCTACCCGGGACAGGGGTACACTGAAGCTTTCTTT.

The chain couples TRBV7-9 to TRBJ2-5, with D unresolved. The CDR3 has 13 amino acids. CDR1 and CDR2 (germline): SEHNR, FQNEAQ (reference sequence). V was trimmed by 3 bases and J by 5 bases, leaving 10 bases between them. The CDR3 DNA is TGTGCCAGCAGCTTTGTCGGCCGGGAGACCCAGTACTTC. Protein sequence: CASSFVGRETQYF.

This clone was observed a single time. The chain recombines TRBV7-8 with TRBJ2-1, with D perhaps assigned TRBD1 or TRBD2 (5 bases each). CDR1 is SGHVS and CDR2 is FQNEAQ in the germline V gene. Trimming pared 5 bases from V and 10 bases from J, leaving 21 bases between. This CDR3 has 15 amino acids. CDR3 in amino acids: CASSARGIRGAEQFF. Here the CDR3 DNA reads TGTGCCAGCAGCGCTAGAGGAATCAGAGGGGCAGAGCAGTTCTTC.

The rearrangement uses TRBV5-1 and TRBJ2-1, with 7 bases identical to TRBD1. J lost 4 bases, V lost 0 bases, and 4 bases had no gene match. The CDR3 spans 15 residues. Germline V gene lookup returns CDR1 SGHRS and CDR2 YFSETQ. CDR3 DNA sequence: TGCGCCAGCAGCTTGGGGACAGGTCGATACAATGAGCAGTTCTTC. Protein sequence: CASSLGTGRYNEQFF.

The chain joins TRBV5-1 to TRBJ2-1; 14 bases are a match to TRBD2. CDR1 is SGHRS, CDR2 YFSETQ, per germline. Trimming at V came to 0 bases and at J to 6 bases, leaving 2 bases not matched to a gene. The CDR3 contains 16 residues. The CDR3 protein is CASSLAGTSGSNEQFF. The CDR3 coding sequence is TGCGCCAGCAGCTTGGCGGGGACTAGCGGGAGCAATGAGCAGTTCTTC. Supplemented by reference TRBV5-1 and TRBJ2-1, the full variable domain reads KAGVTQTPRYLIKTRGQQVTLSCSPISGHRSVSWYQQTPGQGLQFLFEYFSETQRNKGNFPGRFSGRQFSNSRSEMNVSTLELGDSALYLCASSLAGTSGSNEQFFGPGTRLTVL.

The chain uses TRBV19 and TRBJ2-1; a weak D match, TRBD2 (5 bases). CDR1 is LNHDA and CDR2 is SQIVND in the germline V gene (reference sequence). Deletions cut 0 bases from V and 6 bases from J, with 6 bases between. The CDR3 has 13 residues. This CDR3 reads CASSIDRGNEQFF. The CDR3 nucleotides read TGTGCCAGTAGTATAGATCGGGGCAATGAGCAGTTCTTC.

The genes are TRBV6-5 and TRBJ1-5; TRBD1 might be the D (6 bases). Germline values: CDR1 MNHEY, CDR2 SVGAGI. This CDR3 region has 15 residues. V gave up 6 bases and J gave up 1 base, with 13 bases separating them. CDR3 residues: CASRQGYGSNQPQHF. DNA of the CDR3: TGTGCCAGCAGACAGGGTTATGGAAGCAATCAGCCCCAGCATTTT.

The count of this clone is one. The rearrangement links TRBV24-1 to TRBJ2-1; 9 nucleotides align to TRBD1. The V and J ends lost 2 bases and 8 bases, in that order; junction bases with no gene match: 6. The CDR3 loop spans 15 amino acids. The germline CDR1 and CDR2 sequences are KGHDR and SFDVKD. The CDR3 reads CATSDSGTGSHEQFF. The CDR3 DNA follows: TGTGCCACCAGTGATTCGGGGACAGGGTCTCATGAGCAGTTCTTC.

The gene calls are TRBV27 and TRBJ2-7; D is unresolved. The CDR3 runs to 15 residues. CDR1 MNHEY and CDR2 SMNVEV come from the germline V gene (reference sequence). The ends were cut back, 5 bases at V and 0 bases at J, with 14 bases in the middle. The CDR3: CASSPYWGSSYEQYF. CDR3 DNA: TGTGCCAGCAGTCCATATTGGGGAAGCTCCTACGAGCAGTACTTC.

The chain is built from TRBV15 and TRBJ1-6; perhaps TRBD1 as D (5 bases). Deletions cut 2 bases from V and 6 bases from J, with 11 bases between. CDR3 length: 15 amino acids. Germline V CDR1 and CDR2: LNHNV, YYDKDF (reference sequence). CDR3 DNA sequence: TGTGCCACCAGCAGATTGTTAGGGGTTAATTCACCCCTCCACTTT. Amino acid sequence: CATSRLLGVNSPLHF.

The chain couples TRBV7-9 to TRBJ1-1, with TRBD1 identical over 10 bases. CDR1 is SEHNR, CDR2 FQNEAQ, per germline (reference sequence). V was pared by 8 bases and J by 7 bases, with 4 bases of the junction left unmatched. CDR3 length equals 12 residues. The CDR3 nucleotides are TGTGCCAGCTGGGACAGGGGCAATGAAGCTTTCTTT. Protein sequence: CASWDRGNEAFF.